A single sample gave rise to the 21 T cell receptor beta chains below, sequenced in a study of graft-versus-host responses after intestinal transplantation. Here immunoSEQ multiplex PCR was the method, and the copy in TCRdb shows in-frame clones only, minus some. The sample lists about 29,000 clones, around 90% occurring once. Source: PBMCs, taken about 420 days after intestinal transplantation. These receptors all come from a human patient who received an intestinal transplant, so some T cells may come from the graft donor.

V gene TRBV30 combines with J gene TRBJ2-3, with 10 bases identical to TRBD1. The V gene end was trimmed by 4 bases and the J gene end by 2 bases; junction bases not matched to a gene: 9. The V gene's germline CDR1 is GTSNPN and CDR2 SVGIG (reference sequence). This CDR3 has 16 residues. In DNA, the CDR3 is TGTGCCTGGAATAAGGGACAGGGGACCCACACAGATACGCAGTATTTT. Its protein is CAWNKGQGTHTDTQYF.

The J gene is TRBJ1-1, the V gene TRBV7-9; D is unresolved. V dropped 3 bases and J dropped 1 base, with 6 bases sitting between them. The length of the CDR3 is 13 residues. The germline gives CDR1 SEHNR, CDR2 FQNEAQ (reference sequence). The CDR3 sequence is CASSFIPNTEAFF. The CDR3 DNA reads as TGTGCCAGCAGCTTCATTCCGAACACTGAAGCTTTCTTT.

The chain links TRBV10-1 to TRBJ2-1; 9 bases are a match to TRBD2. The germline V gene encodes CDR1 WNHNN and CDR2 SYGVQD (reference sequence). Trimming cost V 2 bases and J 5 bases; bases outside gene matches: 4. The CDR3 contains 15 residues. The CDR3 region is CASSEGIAGDNEQFF. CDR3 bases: TGCGCCAGCAGTGAGGGGATAGCGGGGGACAATGAGCAGTTCTTC.

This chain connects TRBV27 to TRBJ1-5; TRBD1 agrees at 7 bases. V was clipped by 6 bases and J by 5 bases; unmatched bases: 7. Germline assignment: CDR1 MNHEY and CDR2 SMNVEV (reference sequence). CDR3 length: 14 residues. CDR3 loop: CASSPTGPHQPQHF. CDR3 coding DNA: TGTGCCAGCAGCCCGACAGGGCCCCATCAGCCCCAGCATTTT.

CDR3 in DNA: TGTGCCAGCACCAAGGGGTCCTATTGGGACACTGAAGCTTTCTTT. It is translated as CASTKGSYWDTEAFF. The genes are TRBV6-5 and TRBJ1-1; possible D gene TRBD1, 5 bases. This CDR3 spans 15 amino acids. Trimming removed 7 bases from V and 3 bases from J, with 18 bases in between. Germline lookup yields CDR1 MNHEY and CDR2 SVGAGI.

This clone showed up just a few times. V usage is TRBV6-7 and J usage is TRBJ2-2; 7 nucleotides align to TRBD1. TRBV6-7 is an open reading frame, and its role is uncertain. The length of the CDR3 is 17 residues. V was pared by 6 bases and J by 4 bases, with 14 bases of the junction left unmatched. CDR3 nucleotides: TGTGCCAGCAGACCAACCAACAGGGGTGGGAGCACCGGGGAGCTGTTTTTT. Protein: CASRPTNRGGSTGELFF.

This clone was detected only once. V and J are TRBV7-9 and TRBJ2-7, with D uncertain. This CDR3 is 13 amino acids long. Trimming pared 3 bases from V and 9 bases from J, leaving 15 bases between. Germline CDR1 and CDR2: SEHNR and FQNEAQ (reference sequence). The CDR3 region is CASSLNGVWWQYF. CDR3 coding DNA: TGTGCCAGCAGCTTGAACGGCGTGTGGTGGCAGTACTTC.

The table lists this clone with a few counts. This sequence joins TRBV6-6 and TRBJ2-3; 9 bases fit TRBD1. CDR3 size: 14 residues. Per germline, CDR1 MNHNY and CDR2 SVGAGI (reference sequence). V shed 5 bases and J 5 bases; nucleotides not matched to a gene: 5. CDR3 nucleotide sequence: TGTGCCAGCAGTCAAGGGACAGGGCAAGATACGCAGTATTTT. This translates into CASSQGTGQDTQYF.

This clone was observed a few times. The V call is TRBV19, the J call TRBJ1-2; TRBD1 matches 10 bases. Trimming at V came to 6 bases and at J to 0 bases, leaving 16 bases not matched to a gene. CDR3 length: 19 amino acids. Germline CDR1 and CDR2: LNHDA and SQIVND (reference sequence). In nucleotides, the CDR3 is TGTGCCAGTAGACCCTACGGTAGGGGGACAGGGGATTCTAACTATGGCTACACCTTC. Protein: CASRPYGRGTGDSNYGYTF.

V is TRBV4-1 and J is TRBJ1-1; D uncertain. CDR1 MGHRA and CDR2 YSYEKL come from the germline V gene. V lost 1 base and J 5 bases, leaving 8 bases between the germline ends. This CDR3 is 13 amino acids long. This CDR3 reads CASSQVRQTEAFF. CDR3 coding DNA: TGCGCCAGCAGCCAAGTTAGGCAAACTGAAGCTTTCTTT.

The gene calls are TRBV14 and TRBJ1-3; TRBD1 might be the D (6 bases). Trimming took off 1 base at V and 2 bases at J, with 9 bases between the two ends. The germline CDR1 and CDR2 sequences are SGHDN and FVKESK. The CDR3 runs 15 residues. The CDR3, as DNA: TGTGCCAGCAGCCAAGTGGGGGCGCCTGGAAACACCATATATTTT. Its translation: CASSQVGAPGNTIYF.

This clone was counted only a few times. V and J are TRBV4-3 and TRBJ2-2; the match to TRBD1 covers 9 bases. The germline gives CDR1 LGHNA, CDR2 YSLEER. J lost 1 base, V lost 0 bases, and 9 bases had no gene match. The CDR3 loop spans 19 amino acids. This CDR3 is CASSQDLKTGGKNTGELFF. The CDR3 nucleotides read TGCGCCAGCAGCCAAGATTTGAAGACAGGGGGAAAGAACACCGGGGAGCTGTTTTTT.

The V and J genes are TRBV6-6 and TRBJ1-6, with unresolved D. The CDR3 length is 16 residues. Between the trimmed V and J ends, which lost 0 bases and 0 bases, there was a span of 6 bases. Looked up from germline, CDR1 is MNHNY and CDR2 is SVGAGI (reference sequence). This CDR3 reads CASSYSGSSYNSPLHF. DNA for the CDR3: TGTGCCAGCAGTTACTCTGGGAGCTCCTATAATTCACCCCTCCACTTT.

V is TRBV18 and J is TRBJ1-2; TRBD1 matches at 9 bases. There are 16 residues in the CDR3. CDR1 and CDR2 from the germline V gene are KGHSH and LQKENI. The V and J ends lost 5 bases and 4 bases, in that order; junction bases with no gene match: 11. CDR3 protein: CASSERQGGVFYGYTF. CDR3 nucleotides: TGTGCCAGCTCAGAGCGACAGGGGGGCGTTTTCTATGGCTACACCTTC.

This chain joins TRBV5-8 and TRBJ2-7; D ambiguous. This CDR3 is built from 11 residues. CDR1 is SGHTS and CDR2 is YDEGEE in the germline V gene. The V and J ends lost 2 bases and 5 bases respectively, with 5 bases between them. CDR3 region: CASSFAHEQYF. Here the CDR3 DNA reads TGTGCCAGCAGCTTTGCGCACGAGCAGTACTTC.

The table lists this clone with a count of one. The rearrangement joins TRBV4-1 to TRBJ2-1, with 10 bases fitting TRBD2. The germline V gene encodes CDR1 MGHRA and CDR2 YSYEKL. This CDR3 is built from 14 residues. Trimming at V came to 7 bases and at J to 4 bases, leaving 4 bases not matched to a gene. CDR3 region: CASKGLAAYNEQFF. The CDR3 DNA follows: TGCGCCAGCAAAGGACTAGCGGCTTACAATGAGCAGTTCTTC.

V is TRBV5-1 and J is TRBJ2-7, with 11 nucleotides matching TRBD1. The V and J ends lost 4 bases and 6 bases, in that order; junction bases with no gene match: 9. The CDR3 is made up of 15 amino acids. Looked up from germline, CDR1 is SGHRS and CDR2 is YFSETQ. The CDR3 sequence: CASSPPGTGGVEQYF. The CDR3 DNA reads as TGCGCCAGCAGCCCTCCCGGGACAGGGGGTGTCGAGCAGTACTTC. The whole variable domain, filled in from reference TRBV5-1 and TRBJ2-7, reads KAGVTQTPRYLIKTRGQQVTLSCSPISGHRSVSWYQQTPGQGLQFLFEYFSETQRNKGNFPGRFSGRQFSNSRSEMNVSTLELGDSALYLCASSPPGTGGVEQYFGPGTRLTVT.

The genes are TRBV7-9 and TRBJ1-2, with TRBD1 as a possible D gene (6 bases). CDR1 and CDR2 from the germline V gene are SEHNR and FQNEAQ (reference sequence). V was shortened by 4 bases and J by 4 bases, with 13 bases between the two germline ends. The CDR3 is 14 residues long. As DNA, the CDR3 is TGTGCCAGCAGCTACAACGACAGGACCTATGGCTACACCTTC. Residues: CASSYNDRTYGYTF.

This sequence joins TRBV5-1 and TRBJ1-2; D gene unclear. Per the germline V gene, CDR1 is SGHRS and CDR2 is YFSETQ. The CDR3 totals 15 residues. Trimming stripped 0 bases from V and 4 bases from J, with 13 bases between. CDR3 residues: CASSLDLAGVYGYTF. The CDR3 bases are TGCGCCAGCAGCTTGGATCTCGCTGGGGTCTATGGCTACACCTTC.

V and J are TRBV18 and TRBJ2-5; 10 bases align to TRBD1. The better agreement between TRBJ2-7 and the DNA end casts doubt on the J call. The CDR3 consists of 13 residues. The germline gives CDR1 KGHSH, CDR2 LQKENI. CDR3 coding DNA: TGTGCCAGCTCCGGGACAGGGGCGTACGAGCAGTACTTC. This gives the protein CASSGTGAYEQYF.

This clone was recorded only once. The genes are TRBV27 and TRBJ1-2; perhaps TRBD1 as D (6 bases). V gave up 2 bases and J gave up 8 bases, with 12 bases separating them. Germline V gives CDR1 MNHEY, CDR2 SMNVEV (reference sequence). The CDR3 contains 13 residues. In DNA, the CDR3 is TGTGCCAGCAGTTTAGCGGGGGCGCGAGGCTACACCTTC. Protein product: CASSLAGARGYTF.